A selection of T cell receptor beta chains follows, all from one sample in a study of shared clonotypes between healthy human individuals. Here immunoSEQ multiplex PCR was the method, and the copy in TCRdb shows in-frame clones only, minus some. This table has approximately 640,000 clones, roughly 88% appearing once. The sequenced sample consisted of memory CD8+ T cells from PBMCs. The receptors originated from a young man in good health. Some clones in this sample may be carry-over from other donors' samples. CDR3s include the opening cysteine and the closing phenylalanine or tryptophan. D genes are given only for firm matches. Where a row states a size, it is once, few, many or the class of an expanded clone; other rows omit it.

CDR3 length,V gene,clone size,J gene,D gene,CDR3 protein,CDR3 DNA
15,TRBV5-6,.,TRBJ2-3,TRBD1,CASSSGPGTGYTQYF,TGTGCCAGCAGCTCCGGACCCGGGACAGGCTATACGCAGTATTTT
15,TRBV5-4,.,TRBJ2-1,.,CASAFGVESYNEQFF,TGTGCCAGCGCCTTCGGGGTAGAGTCCTACAATGAGCAGTTCTTC
15,TRBV27,.,TRBJ2-3,TRBD2,CASMGLADPTDTQYF,TGTGCCAGTATGGGACTAGCGGACCCCACAGATACGCAGTATTTT
15,TRBV4-2,.,TRBJ2-7,.,CASSQGQDNSYEQYF,TGTGCCAGCAGCCAAGGACAGGACAACTCCTACGAGCAGTACTTC
16,TRBV27,.,TRBJ2-7,TRBD1,CASSLGRQGSSYEQYF,TGTGCCAGCAGTTTAGGCAGACAGGGCAGCTCCTACGAGCAGTACTTC
14,TRBV2,.,TRBJ2-7,.,CASRPGHLAYEQYF,TGTGCCAGCAGACCGGGACATCTGGCGTACGAGCAGTACTTC
15,TRBV15,once,TRBJ1-2,.,CATSRGGVGDYGYTF,TGTGCCACCAGCAGAGGGGGGGTTGGTGACTATGGCTACACCTTC
14,TRBV4-1,.,TRBJ2-7,.,CASSQEAVTYEQYF,TGCGCCAGCAGCCAAGAGGCAGTTACCTACGAGCAGTACTTC
14,TRBV7-9,.,TRBJ2-7,.,CASSHRDGLYEQYF,TGTGCCAGCAGCCACCGGGACGGATTATACGAGCAGTACTTC
15,TRBV7-2,few,TRBJ2-7,TRBD2,CASSYYLAGGYEQYF,TGTGCCAGCAGCTACTATCTAGCGGGGGGTTACGAGCAGTACTTC
15,TRBV4-1,once,TRBJ2-7,TRBD2,CASSRGLAGTYEQYF,TGCGCCAGCAGCCGCGGACTAGCGGGAACCTACGAGCAGTACTTC
10,TRBV30,.,TRBJ1-1,.,CASKGTEAFF,TGTGCTTCAAAGGGCACTGAAGCTTTCTTT
12,TRBV15,.,TRBJ1-1,.,CATSTRDNGAFF,TGTGCCACCAGCACCAGGGACAATGGAGCTTTCTTT
14,TRBV11-3,few,TRBJ2-7,.,CASSLGGGRNEQYF,TGTGCCAGCAGCTTAGGGGGAGGACGGAACGAGCAGTACTTC
14,TRBV19,.,TRBJ1-5,.,CASSAYRVNQPQHF,TGTGCCAGTAGTGCGTACAGGGTCAATCAGCCCCAGCATTTT
13,TRBV2,.,TRBJ2-7,.,CASSEGQDYEQYF,TGTGCCAGCAGTGAAGGACAGGATTACGAGCAGTACTTC
15,TRBV7-9,.,TRBJ2-5,TRBD2,CASSPGLAGQETQYF,TGTGCCAGCAGCCCGGGACTAGCGGGACAAGAGACCCAGTACTTC
16,TRBV7-8,.,TRBJ1-2,TRBD1,CASSLGTGGPVYGYTF,TGTGCCAGCAGCCTAGGGACAGGGGGCCCGGTCTATGGCTACACCTTC
15,TRBV11-2,.,TRBJ2-7,TRBD1,CASSEPGGNPYEQYF,TGTGCCAGCAGCGAACCAGGGGGAAACCCCTACGAGCAGTACTTC
16,TRBV2,.,TRBJ2-1,.,CASLPYRPRSYNEQFF,TGTGCCAGCCTCCCCTACAGACCTCGGTCCTACAATGAGCAGTTCTTC
15,TRBV19,.,TRBJ2-2,.,CASSIGPANTGELFF,TGTGCCAGTAGTATAGGGCCGGCGAACACCGGGGAGCTGTTTTTT
15,TRBV7-3,once,TRBJ2-3,TRBD1,CASSLGTAITDTQYF,TGTGCCAGCAGCTTAGGGACAGCGATCACAGATACGCAGTATTTT
15,TRBV28,.,TRBJ2-7,TRBD1,CASSPTTGVQDEQYF,TGTGCCAGCAGCCCGACGACAGGGGTGCAGGACGAGCAGTACTTC
14,TRBV6-5,once,TRBJ1-1,.,CASSPTRGSTEAFF,TGTGCCAGCAGCCCTACCAGGGGATCCACTGAAGCTTTCTTT
13,TRBV27,.,TRBJ2-5,.,CASSSPALGTQYF,TGTGCCAGCAGTTCGCCGGCCCTTGGGACCCAGTACTTC